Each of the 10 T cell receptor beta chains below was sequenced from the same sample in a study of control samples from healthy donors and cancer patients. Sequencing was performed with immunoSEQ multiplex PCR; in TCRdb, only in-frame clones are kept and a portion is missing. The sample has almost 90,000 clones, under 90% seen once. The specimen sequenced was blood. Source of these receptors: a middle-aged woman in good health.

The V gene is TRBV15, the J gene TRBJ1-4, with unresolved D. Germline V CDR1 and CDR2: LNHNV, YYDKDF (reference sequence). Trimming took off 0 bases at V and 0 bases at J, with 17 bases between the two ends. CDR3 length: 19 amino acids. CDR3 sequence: CATSREFEEWIATNEKLFF. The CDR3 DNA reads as TGTGCCACCAGCAGAGAATTTGAGGAATGGATTGCAACTAATGAAAAACTGTTTTTT.

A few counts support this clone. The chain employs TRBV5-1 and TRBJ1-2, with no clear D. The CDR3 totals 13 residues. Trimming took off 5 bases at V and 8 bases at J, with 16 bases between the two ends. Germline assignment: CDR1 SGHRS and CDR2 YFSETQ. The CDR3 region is CASRMDAGIGYTF. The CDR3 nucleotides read TGCGCCAGCAGAATGGACGCGGGGATCGGCTACACCTTC.

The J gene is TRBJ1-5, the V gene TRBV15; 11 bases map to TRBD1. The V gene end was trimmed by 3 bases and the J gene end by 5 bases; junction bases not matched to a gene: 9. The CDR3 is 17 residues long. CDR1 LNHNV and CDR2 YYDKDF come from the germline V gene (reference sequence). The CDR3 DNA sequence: TGTGCCACCAGCAGCGGTCTTTGGACAGGGGGCCATCAGCCCCAGCATTTT. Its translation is CATSSGLWTGGHQPQHF.

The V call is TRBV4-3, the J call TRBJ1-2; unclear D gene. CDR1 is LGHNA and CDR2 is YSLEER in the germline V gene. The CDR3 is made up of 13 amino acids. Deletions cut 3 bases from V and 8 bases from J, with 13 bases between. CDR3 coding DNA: TGCGCCAGCAGCCACGGCCCCCATTTGGGCTACACCTTC. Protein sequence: CASSHGPHLGYTF.

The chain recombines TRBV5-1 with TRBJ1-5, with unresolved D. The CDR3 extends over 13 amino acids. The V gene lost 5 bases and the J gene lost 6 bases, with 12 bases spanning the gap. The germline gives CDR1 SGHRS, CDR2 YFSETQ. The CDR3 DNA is TGCGCCAGCAGTAAAGAGGACGGTCAGCCCCAGCATTTT. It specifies CASSKEDGQPQHF.

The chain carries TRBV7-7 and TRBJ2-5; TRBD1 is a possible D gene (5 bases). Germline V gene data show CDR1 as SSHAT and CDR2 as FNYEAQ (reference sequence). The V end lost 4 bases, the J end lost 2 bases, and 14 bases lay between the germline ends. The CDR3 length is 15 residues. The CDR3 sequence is CASSSMVGPQETQYF. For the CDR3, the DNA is TGTGCCAGCAGCTCGATGGTGGGGCCACAAGAGACCCAGTACTTC.

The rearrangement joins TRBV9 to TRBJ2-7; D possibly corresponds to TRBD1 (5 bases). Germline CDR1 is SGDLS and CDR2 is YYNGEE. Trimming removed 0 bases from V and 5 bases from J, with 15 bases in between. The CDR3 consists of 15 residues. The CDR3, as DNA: TGTGCCAGCAGCGTAGGCGGCAGGGCCGGGCACGAGCAGTACTTC. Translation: CASSVGGRAGHEQYF.

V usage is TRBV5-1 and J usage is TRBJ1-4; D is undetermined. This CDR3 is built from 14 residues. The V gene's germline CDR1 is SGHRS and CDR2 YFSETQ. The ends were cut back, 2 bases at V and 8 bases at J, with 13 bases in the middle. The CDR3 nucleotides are TGCGCCAGCAGCTTTGAGGGTTTCGAGGAAAAACTGTTTTTT. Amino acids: CASSFEGFEEKLFF.

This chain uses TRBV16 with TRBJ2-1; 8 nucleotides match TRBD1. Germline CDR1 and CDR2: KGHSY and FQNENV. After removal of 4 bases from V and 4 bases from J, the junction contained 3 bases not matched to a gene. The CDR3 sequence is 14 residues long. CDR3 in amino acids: CASSPDRAYNEQFF. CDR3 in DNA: TGTGCCAGCAGCCCGGACAGGGCTTACAATGAGCAGTTCTTC.

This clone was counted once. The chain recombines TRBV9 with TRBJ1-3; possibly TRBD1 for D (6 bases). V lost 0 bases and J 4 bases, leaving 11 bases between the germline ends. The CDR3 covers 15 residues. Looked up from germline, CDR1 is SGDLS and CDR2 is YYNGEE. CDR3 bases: TGTGCCAGCAGCGTAGCTGGGGGGCAGGGAAACACCATATATTTT. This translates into CASSVAGGQGNTIYF.